The following is a TCR beta chain sequence with its context. The antigen remains undetermined. After extraction with the RNeasy kit, roughly 0.45 to 1 ug of the RNA was reverse transcribed using random hexamers. Coverage of TCR beta CDR3 amplification by immunoSEQ multiplex PCR extended to 54 Vbeta and 13 Jbeta. Each CDR3 protein gets one entry after TCRdb re-called the immunoSEQ multiplex PCR reads with MiXCR. Seen here are 75,000 to 95,000 distinct CDR3 sequences, just under 95% observed once, and the top ten hold more than 0.45%. TCR beta from blood CD8+ and CD4+ T cells was sequenced. The CDR3 is 15 amino acids. CDR1 is SGHNT and CDR2 is YYREEE in the germline V gene (reference sequence). V lost 5 bases, J lost 2 bases, and 7 bases stayed unmatched. The data stem from a study of CD8 T cells in Susac syndrome. Whole-study context: Patients with Susac syndrome had blood drawn and were at that point therapy-naive, on corticosteroids, or on intravenous immunoglobulin alone. General observations from the study: Susac-specific public clones in total CD8+ repertoires numbered some 17; in CD8+ TEMRA repertoires, they numbered about 5.

The chain employs TRBV5-4 and TRBJ2-1, with 7 positions matching TRBD1. The sequence derives from a human donor with Susac syndrome. Sequenced material: CD8+ T cells from PBMCs. CDR3 bases: TGTGCCAGCAGTTTTGCGACAGGGACCTACAATGAGCAGTTCTTC. Translating it yields CASSFATGTYNEQFF.